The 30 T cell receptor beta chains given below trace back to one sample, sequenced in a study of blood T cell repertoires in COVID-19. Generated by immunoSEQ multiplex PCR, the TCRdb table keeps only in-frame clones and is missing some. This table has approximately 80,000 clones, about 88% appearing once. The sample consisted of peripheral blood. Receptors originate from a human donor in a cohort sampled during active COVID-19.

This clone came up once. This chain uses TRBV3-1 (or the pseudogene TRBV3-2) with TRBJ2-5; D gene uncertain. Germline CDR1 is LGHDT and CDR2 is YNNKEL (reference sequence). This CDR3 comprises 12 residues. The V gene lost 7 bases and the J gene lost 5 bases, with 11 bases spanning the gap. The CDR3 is CASMAPSETQYF. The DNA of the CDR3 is TGTGCCAGCATGGCCCCTTCTGAGACCCAGTACTTC.

The CDR3 here is CASSVKTSGRGTDTQYF. For the CDR3, the DNA is TGTGCCAGCAGCGTAAAGACTAGCGGGAGGGGCACAGATACGCAGTATTTT. The V and J genes are TRBV9 and TRBJ2-3; 14 positions agree with TRBD2. This CDR3 contains 17 residues. Germline values: CDR1 SGDLS, CDR2 YYNGEE. V shed 1 base, J shed 1 base, and the junction held 2 bases outside the gene matches.

CDR3 nucleotides: TGTGCCAGCAGCTTAGGTCTAGCGGGGTCCTACAATGAGCAGTTCTTC. It specifies CASSLGLAGSYNEQFF. This chain connects TRBV5-6 to TRBJ2-1; 9 bases are a match to TRBD2. Germline CDR1 reads SGHDT; CDR2 reads YYEEEE. The CDR3 covers 16 residues. V lost 2 bases to trimming and J lost 1 base; unmatched junction nucleotides: 4.

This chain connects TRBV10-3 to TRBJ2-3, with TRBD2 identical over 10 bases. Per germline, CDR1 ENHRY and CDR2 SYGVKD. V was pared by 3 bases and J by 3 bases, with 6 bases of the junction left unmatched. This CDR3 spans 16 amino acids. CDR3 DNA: TGTGCCATCAGTGACCAAAGCGGGAGGGCGACAGATACGCAGTATTTT. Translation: CAISDQSGRATDTQYF.

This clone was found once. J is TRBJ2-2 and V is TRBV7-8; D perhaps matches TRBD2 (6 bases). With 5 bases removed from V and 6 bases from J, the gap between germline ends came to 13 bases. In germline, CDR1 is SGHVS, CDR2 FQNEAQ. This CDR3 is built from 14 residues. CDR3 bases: TGTGCCAGCAGCGCTCGACTAGGCGCCGGGGAGCTGTTTTTT. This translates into CASSARLGAGELFF.

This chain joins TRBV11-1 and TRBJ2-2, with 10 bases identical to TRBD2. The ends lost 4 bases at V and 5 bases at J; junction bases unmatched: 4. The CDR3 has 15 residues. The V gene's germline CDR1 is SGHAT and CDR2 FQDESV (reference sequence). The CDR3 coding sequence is TGTGCCAGCAGCTGGCTAGCGGGAGTGACCGGGGAGCTGTTTTTT. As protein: CASSWLAGVTGELFF.

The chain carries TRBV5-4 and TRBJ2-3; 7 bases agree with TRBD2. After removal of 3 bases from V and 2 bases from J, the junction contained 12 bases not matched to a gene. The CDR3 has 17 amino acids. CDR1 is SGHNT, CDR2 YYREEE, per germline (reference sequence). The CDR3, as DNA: TGTGCCAGCAGCTCCGGAGGGGCGGGAGCCCTCACAGATACGCAGTATTTT. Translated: CASSSGGAGALTDTQYF.

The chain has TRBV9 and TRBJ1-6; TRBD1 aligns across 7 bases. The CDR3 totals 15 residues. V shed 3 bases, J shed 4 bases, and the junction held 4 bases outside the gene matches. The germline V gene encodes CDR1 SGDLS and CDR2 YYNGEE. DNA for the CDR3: TGTGCCAGCAGCGCCCAACAGGGGTATAATTCACCCCTCCACTTT. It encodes CASSAQQGYNSPLHF.

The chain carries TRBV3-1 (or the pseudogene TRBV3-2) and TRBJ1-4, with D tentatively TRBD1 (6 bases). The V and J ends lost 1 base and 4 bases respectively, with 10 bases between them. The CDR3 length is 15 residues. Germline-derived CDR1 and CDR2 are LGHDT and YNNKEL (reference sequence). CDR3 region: CASSQGGQINEKLFF. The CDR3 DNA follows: TGTGCCAGCAGCCAAGGGGGGCAGATTAATGAAAAACTGTTTTTT.

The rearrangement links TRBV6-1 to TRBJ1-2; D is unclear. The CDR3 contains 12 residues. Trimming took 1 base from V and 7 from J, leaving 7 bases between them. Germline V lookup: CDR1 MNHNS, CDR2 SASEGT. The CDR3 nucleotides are TGTGCCAGCAGTGAAGGGACTGGTGGCTACACCTTC. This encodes CASSEGTGGYTF.

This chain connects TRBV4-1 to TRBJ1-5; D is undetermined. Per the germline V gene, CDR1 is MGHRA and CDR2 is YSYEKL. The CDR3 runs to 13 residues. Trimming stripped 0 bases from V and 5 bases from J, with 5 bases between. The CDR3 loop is CASSQESYQPQHF. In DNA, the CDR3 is TGCGCCAGCAGCCAAGAAAGCTATCAGCCCCAGCATTTT.

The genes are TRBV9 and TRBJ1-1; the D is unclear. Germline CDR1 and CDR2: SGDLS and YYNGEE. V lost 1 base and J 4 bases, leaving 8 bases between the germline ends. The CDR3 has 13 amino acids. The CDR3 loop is CASSVSGITEAFF. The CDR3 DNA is TGTGCCAGCAGCGTATCCGGGATCACTGAAGCTTTCTTT.

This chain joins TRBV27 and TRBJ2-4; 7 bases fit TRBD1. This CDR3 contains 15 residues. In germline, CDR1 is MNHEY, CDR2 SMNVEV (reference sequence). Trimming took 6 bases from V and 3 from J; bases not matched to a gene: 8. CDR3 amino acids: CASRGQGVGKNIQYF. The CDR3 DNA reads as TGTGCCAGCAGGGGGCAGGGGGTTGGCAAAAACATTCAGTACTTC.

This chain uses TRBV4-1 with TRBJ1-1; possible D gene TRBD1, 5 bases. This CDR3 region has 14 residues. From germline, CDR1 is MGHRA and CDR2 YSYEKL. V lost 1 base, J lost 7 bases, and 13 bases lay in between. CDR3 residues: CASSQGVQVSEAFF. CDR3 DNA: TGCGCCAGCAGCCAAGGGGTACAGGTTAGTGAAGCTTTCTTT.

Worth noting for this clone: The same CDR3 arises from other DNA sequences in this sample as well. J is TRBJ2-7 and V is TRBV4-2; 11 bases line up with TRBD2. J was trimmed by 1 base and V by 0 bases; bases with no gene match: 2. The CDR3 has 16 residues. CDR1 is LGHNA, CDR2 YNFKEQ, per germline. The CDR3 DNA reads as TGTGCCAGCAGCCAAGATAGACTAGCGGGATCCTACGAGCAGTACTTC. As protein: CASSQDRLAGSYEQYF.

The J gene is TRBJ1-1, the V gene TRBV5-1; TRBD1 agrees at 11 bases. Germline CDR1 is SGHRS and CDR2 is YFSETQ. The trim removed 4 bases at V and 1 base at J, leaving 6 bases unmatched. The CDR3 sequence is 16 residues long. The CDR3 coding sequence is TGCGCCAGCAGCCCGCGGACAGGGGGCCAGAACACTGAAGCTTTCTTT. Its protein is CASSPRTGGQNTEAFF.

The CDR3 sequence is CASSFRTGGAFGETQYF. The DNA for the CDR3 is TGTGCCAGCAGCTTCCGGACAGGGGGCGCGTTCGGCGAGACCCAGTACTTC. The chain couples TRBV5-6 to TRBJ2-5; 11 bases fit TRBD1. Germline V lookup: CDR1 SGHDT, CDR2 YYEEEE. This CDR3 spans 17 amino acids. The junction had 11 bases not matched to a gene; V was cut back by 2 bases and J by 5 bases. Full variable domain (rest looked up from reference TRBV5-6 and TRBJ2-5): DAGVTQSPTHLIKTRGQQVTLRCSPKSGHDTVSWYQQALGQGPQFIFQYYEEEERQRGNFPDRFSGHQFPNYSSELNVNALLLGDSALYLCASSFRTGGAFGETQYFGPGTRLLVL.

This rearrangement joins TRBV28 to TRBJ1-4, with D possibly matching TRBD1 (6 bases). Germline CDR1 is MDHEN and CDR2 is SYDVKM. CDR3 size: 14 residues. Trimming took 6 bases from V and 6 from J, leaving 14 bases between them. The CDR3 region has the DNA TGTGCCAGCAGGGACTGGGGGCCCGATGAAAAACTGTTTTTT. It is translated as CASRDWGPDEKLFF. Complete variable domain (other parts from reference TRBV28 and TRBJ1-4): DVKVTQSSRYLVKRTGEKVFLECVQDMDHENMFWYRQDPGLGLRLIYFSYDVKMKEKGDIPEGYSVSREKKERFSLILESASTNQTSMYLCASRDWGPDEKLFFGSGTQLSVL.

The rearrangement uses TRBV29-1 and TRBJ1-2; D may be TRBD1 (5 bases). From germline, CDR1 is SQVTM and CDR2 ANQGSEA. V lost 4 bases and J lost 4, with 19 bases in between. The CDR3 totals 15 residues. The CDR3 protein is CSVGLQGRRGYGYTF. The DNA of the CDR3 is TGCAGCGTTGGGCTTCAGGGTAGGCGCGGCTATGGCTACACCTTC.

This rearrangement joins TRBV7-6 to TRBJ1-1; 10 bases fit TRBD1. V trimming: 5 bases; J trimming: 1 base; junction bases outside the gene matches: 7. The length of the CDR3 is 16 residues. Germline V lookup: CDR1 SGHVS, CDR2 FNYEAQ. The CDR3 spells CASSLTRQGANTEAFF. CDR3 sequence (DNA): TGTGCCAGCAGCCTCACCCGACAGGGGGCGAACACTGAAGCTTTCTTT.

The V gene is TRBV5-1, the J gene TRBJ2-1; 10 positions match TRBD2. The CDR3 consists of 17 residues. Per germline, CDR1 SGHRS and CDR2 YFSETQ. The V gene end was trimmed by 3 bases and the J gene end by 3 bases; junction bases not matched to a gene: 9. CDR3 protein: CASSSYQLAGYYNEQFF. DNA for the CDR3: TGCGCCAGCAGCTCGTACCAACTAGCGGGATACTACAATGAGCAGTTCTTC.

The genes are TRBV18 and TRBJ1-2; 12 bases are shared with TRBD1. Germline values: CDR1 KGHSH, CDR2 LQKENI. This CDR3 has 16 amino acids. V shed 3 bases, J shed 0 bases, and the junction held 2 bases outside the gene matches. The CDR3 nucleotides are TGTGCCAGCTCACCGGGACAGGGGGCCTCTAACTATGGCTACACCTTC. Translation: CASSPGQGASNYGYTF.

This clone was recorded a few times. CDR3 coding DNA: TGTGCCAGCATCAACGGGCCAGGGATAACCCCCGCGAACACTGAAGCTTTCTTT. Its translation: CASINGPGITPANTEAFF. The chain joins TRBV5-5 to TRBJ1-1; TRBD1 is a possible D gene (5 bases). Per the germline V gene, CDR1 is SGHKS and CDR2 is YYEKEE (reference sequence). This CDR3 spans 18 amino acids. V gave up 6 bases and J gave up 1 base, with 25 bases separating them.

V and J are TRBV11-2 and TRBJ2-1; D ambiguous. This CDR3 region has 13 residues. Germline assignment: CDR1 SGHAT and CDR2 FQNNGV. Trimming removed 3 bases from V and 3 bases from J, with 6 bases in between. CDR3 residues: CASSLSGYNEQFF. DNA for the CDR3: TGTGCCAGCAGCTTGTCGGGCTACAATGAGCAGTTCTTC. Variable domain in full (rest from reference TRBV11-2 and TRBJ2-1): EAGVAQSPRYKIIEKRQSVAFWCNPISGHATLYWYQQILGQGPKLLIQFQNNGVVDDSQLPKDRFSAERLKGVDSTLKIQPAKLEDSAVYLCASSLSGYNEQFFGPGTRLTVL.

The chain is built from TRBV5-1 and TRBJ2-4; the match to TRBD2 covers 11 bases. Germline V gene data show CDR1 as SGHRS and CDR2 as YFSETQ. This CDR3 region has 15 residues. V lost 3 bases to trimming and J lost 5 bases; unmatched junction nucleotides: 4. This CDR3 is CASSYSGGAQNIQYF. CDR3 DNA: TGCGCCAGCAGCTATAGCGGGGGGGCCCAAAACATTCAGTACTTC. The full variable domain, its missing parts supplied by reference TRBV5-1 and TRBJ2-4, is KAGVTQTPRYLIKTRGQQVTLSCSPISGHRSVSWYQQTPGQGLQFLFEYFSETQRNKGNFPGRFSGRQFSNSRSEMNVSTLELGDSALYLCASSYSGGAQNIQYFGAGTRLSVL.

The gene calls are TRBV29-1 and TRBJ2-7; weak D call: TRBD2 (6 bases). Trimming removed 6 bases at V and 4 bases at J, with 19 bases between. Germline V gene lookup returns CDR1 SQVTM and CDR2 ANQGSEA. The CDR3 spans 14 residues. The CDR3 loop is CSVGGDGLRYEQYF. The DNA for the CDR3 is TGCAGCGTGGGGGGTGACGGGCTAAGGTACGAGCAGTACTTC.

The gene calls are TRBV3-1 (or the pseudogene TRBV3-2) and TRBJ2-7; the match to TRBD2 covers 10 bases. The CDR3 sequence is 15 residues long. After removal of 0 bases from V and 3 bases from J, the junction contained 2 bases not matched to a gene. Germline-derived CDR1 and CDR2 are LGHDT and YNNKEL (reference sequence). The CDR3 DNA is TGTGCCAGCAGCCAAGAACCTAGCGGGAGCTACGAGCAGTACTTC. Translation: CASSQEPSGSYEQYF.

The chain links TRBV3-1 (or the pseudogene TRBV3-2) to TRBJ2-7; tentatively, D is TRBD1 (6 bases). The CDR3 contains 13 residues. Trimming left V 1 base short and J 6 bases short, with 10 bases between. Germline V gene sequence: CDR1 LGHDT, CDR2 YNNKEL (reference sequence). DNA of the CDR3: TGTGCCAGCAGCCAAGGAGTACAGGGCGAGCAGTACTTC. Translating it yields CASSQGVQGEQYF.

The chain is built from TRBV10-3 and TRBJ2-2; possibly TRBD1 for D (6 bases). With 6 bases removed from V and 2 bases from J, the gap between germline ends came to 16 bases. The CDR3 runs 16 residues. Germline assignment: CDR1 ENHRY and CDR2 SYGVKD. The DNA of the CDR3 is TGTGCCATCAGCCGATCCGGGACAACTAACACCGGGGAGCTGTTTTTT. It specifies CAISRSGTTNTGELFF.

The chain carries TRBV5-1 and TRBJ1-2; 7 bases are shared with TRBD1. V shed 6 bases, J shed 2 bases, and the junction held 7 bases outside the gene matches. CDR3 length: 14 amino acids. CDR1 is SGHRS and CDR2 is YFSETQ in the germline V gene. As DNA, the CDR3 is TGCGCCAGCAACACTGAACAGGGGAACTATGGCTACACCTTC. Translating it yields CASNTEQGNYGYTF.